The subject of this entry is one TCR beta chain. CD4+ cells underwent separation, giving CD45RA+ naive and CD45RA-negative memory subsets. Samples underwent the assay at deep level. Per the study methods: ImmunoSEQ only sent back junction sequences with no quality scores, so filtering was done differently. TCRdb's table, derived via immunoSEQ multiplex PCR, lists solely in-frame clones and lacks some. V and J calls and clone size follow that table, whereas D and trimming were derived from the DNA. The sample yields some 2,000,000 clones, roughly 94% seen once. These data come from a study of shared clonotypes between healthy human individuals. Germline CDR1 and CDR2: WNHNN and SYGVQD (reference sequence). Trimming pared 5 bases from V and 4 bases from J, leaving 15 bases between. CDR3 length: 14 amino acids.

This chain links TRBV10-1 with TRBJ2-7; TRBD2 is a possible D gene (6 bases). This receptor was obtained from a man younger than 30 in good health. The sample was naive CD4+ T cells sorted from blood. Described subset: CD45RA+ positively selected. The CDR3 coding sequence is TGCGCCAGCAGTAGGGCCGGGACTGAATACGAGCAGTACTTC. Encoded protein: CASSRAGTEYEQYF.